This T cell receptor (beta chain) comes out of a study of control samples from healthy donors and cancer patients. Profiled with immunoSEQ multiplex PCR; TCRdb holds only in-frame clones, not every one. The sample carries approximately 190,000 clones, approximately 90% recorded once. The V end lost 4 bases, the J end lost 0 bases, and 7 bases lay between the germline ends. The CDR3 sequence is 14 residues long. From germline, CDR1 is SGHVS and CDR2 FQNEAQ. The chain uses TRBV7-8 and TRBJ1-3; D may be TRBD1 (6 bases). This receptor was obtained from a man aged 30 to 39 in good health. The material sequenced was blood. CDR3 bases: TGTGCCAGCAGCTCAGGGGCCTCTGGAAACACCATATATTTT. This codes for CASSSGASGNTIYF.